The sequence of this T cell receptor (beta chain) was determined in a study of chemoradiotherapy in HPV16-positive cancers. Whole-study results and caveats: Candidate HPV-specific clones and E7-related TCR motifs grew in tumor during treatment. HPV-responsive T-cell expansion during chemoradiotherapy was linked to improved recurrence-free survival in HPV16-positive patients.

Trimming removed 7 bases at V and 3 bases at J, with 17 bases between. CDR3 length: 14 amino acids. CDR1 and CDR2 (germline): SGDLS, YYNGEE. The table lists this clone with a few counts. Its antigen is still unknown. Some clones are missing from TCRdb's copy, which holds only in-frame ones; the method was immunoSEQ multiplex PCR. The repertoire holds about 7,800 clones, with around 76% as singletons. V usage is TRBV9 and J usage is TRBJ2-7; D uncertain. The specimen was collected from a patient who underwent chemoradiotherapy. This receptor was taken from a human donor with HPV-associated anogenital cancer. CDR3 DNA: TGTGCCAGCGGGCCCTACGGGTATGGCTACGAGCAGTACTTC. Its translation: CASGPYGYGYEQYF.